These 25 T cell receptor beta chains were sequenced from one sample in a study of cytomegalovirus exposure and HLA in healthy donors. The PCR was carried out with 60 Vbeta primers and 13 Jbeta primers. The table came from immunoSEQ multiplex PCR; TCRdb's copy has only in-frame clones and leaves some out. Of 200,000 to 250,000 clones listed, more than 75% are singletons. The sample taken for sequencing was PBMCs. These receptors originate from a human donor in good health.

The chain employs TRBV9 and TRBJ1-1; possible D gene TRBD1, 5 bases. The CDR3 covers 16 residues. With 0 bases removed from V and 2 bases from J, the gap between germline ends came to 14 bases. From germline, CDR1 is SGDLS and CDR2 YYNGEE. The DNA for the CDR3 is TGTGCCAGCAGCGTAGGAGCAGGGTGGGAAAACACTGAAGCTTTCTTT. This encodes CASSVGAGWENTEAFF.

This sequence joins TRBV18 and TRBJ2-7; D is possibly TRBD1 (5 bases). CDR3 length: 17 amino acids. V lost 1 base and J 3 bases, leaving 19 bases between the germline ends. Germline V gene lookup returns CDR1 KGHSH and CDR2 LQKENI. This CDR3 is CASSPQWRAGKNYEQYF. Here the CDR3 DNA reads TGTGCCAGCTCACCACAGTGGCGCGCAGGGAAAAACTACGAGCAGTACTTC.

The chain has TRBV4-1 and TRBJ1-4, with D hard to call. CDR1 and CDR2 from the germline V gene are MGHRA and YSYEKL. Trimming shortened V by 4 bases and J by 0 bases, and 15 bases separated the two germline ends. This CDR3 comprises 17 residues. DNA of the CDR3: TGCGCCAGCAGCCTACGACCAGGAGGTGCAACTAATGAAAAACTGTTTTTT. Translation gives CASSLRPGGATNEKLFF.

V usage is TRBV25-1 and J usage is TRBJ2-7, with 7 bases fitting TRBD2. The V gene's germline CDR1 is MGHDK and CDR2 SYGVNS. J gave up 2 bases and V 5 bases, and 3 bases lay outside the gene matches. The CDR3 has 13 residues. The chain's CDR3 is CASSRAGAYEQYF. For the CDR3, the DNA is TGTGCCAGCAGTAGGGCGGGAGCCTACGAGCAGTACTTC.

The chain links TRBV27 to TRBJ2-7, with 7 positions matching TRBD1. Germline CDR1 and CDR2: MNHEY and SMNVEV (reference sequence). V was clipped by 3 bases and J by 2 bases; unmatched bases: 1. This CDR3 has 13 residues. The CDR3 protein is CASSFGQAYEQYF. The DNA for the CDR3 is TGTGCCAGCAGTTTCGGACAGGCCTACGAGCAGTACTTC.

V usage is TRBV5-1 and J usage is TRBJ1-2, with 7 nucleotides matching TRBD1. The trim removed 0 bases at V and 5 bases at J, leaving 7 bases unmatched. The germline CDR1 and CDR2 sequences are SGHRS and YFSETQ. The CDR3 has 15 amino acids. This CDR3 is CASSLAGQDGYGYTF. The CDR3, as DNA: TGCGCCAGCAGCTTGGCCGGACAGGACGGGTATGGCTACACCTTC.

This clone was recorded once. A read error is likely, as this CDR3 ends without the conserved phenylalanine or tryptophan. The chain uses TRBV6-1 and TRBJ1-1, with 8 bases identical to TRBD1. The CDR3 length is 15 residues. Germline CDR1 and CDR2: MNHNS and SASEGT. The ends lost 2 bases at V and 5 bases at J; junction bases unmatched: 7. The CDR3, as DNA: TGTGCCAGCAGTGAATCACAGGGGGTGAGGACTGAAGCTTTCTCT. Translation: CASSESQGVRTEAFS.

V gene TRBV6-5 combines with J gene TRBJ2-1; TRBD2 matches at 9 bases. The CDR3 has 15 amino acids. The junction had 10 bases not matched to a gene; V was cut back by 6 bases and J by 7 bases. Germline V lookup: CDR1 MNHEY, CDR2 SVGAGI. This CDR3 reads CASSPGLASKNEQFF. CDR3 sequence (DNA): TGTGCCAGCAGCCCGGGACTAGCTAGTAAAAATGAGCAGTTCTTC.

The chain couples TRBV7-2 to TRBJ2-7; 16 positions agree with TRBD2. The CDR3 covers 16 residues. Germline CDR1 is SGHTA and CDR2 is FQGNSA. V was clipped by 5 bases and J by 5 bases; unmatched bases: 6. The CDR3 region has the DNA TGTGCCAGCAGCAAACCGGGACTAGCGGGAGGGAACGAGCAGTACTTC. Translating gives CASSKPGLAGGNEQYF.

This chain uses TRBV30 with TRBJ2-1; 8 bases fit TRBD1. In germline, CDR1 is GTSNPN, CDR2 SVGIG (reference sequence). V gave up 3 bases and J gave up 0 bases; unmatched junction bases: 4. CDR3 length: 15 amino acids. This CDR3 reads CAWSSGQGSYNEQFF. DNA for the CDR3: TGTGCCTGGAGCTCAGGACAGGGCTCCTACAATGAGCAGTTCTTC.

In its sample, this clone was seen once. The gene calls are TRBV7-2 and TRBJ2-5, with 8 bases matching TRBD1. V lost 1 base and J lost 4; bases outside the gene matches: 11. CDR3 length: 17 amino acids. Germline V gene lookup returns CDR1 SGHTA and CDR2 FQGNSA. CDR3 DNA sequence: TGTGCCAGCAGCTTAGTAACCCGACAGGGGAGTGGAGAGACCCAGTACTTC. It is translated as CASSLVTRQGSGETQYF.

This clone was counted between two and nine times. The genes are TRBV7-9 and TRBJ2-4; 7 nucleotides match TRBD2. Germline lookup yields CDR1 SEHNR and CDR2 FQNEAQ (reference sequence). With 1 base clipped from V and 1 base from J, the junction kept 13 bases outside the gene matches. This CDR3 has 19 residues. The CDR3, as DNA: TGTGCCAGCAGCTTAGTGCGGGAGAGGGAGGTACGCGCCAAAAACATTCAGTACTTC. It encodes CASSLVREREVRAKNIQYF.

This clone turned up a few times. This rearrangement joins TRBV7-9 to TRBJ2-1; 13 bases match TRBD2. The CDR3 has 17 amino acids. The V gene's germline CDR1 is SEHNR and CDR2 FQNEAQ (reference sequence). V was pared by 1 base and J by 8 bases, with 8 bases of the junction left unmatched. DNA for the CDR3: TGTGCCAGCAGCTTAGACCCCGGGACTAGCGGGATCGATGAGCAGTTCTTC. Encoded protein: CASSLDPGTSGIDEQFF.

The V gene is TRBV4-2, the J gene TRBJ2-3; 7 nucleotides agree with TRBD2. The CDR3 consists of 15 residues. J was trimmed by 5 bases and V by 6 bases; bases with no gene match: 11. Germline V gene sequence: CDR1 LGHNA, CDR2 YNFKEQ. For the CDR3, the DNA is TGTGCCAGCAGGGTTCTAGCGGCGAGTGGAGATACGCAGTATTTT. Translating gives CASRVLAASGDTQYF.

The chain has TRBV2 and TRBJ1-2; tentative D call: TRBD1 (5 bases). CDR1 is SNHLY, CDR2 FYNNEI, per germline. V was cut by 6 bases and J by 5 bases, with 19 bases left in between. The CDR3 loop spans 15 amino acids. This chain's CDR3 is CASRGDLHGGYGYTF. In nucleotides, the CDR3 is TGTGCCAGCAGGGGGGACCTCCACGGGGGGTATGGCTACACCTTC.

This clone has more than one count but fewer than ten. The V gene is TRBV7-2, the J gene TRBJ2-1; 8 positions match TRBD2. The germline CDR1 and CDR2 sequences are SGHTA and FQGNSA. The trim removed 11 bases at V and 4 bases at J, leaving 7 bases unmatched. This CDR3 is built from 13 residues. CDR3 residues: CAGAGRGYNEQFF. The DNA of the CDR3 is TGTGCCGGGGCCGGGAGGGGTTACAATGAGCAGTTCTTC.

The V gene is TRBV6-6, the J gene TRBJ2-1; D might be TRBD2 (6 bases). Looked up from germline, CDR1 is MNHNY and CDR2 is SVGAGI (reference sequence). V was pared by 6 bases and J by 0 bases, with 12 bases between. The CDR3 has 15 amino acids. The CDR3 sequence is CASRNSGGSYNEQFF. The CDR3 coding sequence is TGTGCCAGCAGGAATAGCGGTGGCTCCTACAATGAGCAGTTCTTC.

This chain joins TRBV7-2 and TRBJ2-5; tentatively, D is TRBD1 (5 bases). The CDR3 covers 15 residues. Germline V gene data show CDR1 as SGHTA and CDR2 as FQGNSA. V gave up 4 bases and J gave up 3 bases, with 15 bases separating them. The CDR3 protein is CASSSIWAGKETQYF. For the CDR3, the DNA is TGTGCCAGCAGCTCAATATGGGCAGGGAAAGAGACCCAGTACTTC.

The chain couples TRBV7-9 to TRBJ2-5, with 9 bases fitting TRBD1. Germline CDR1 is SEHNR and CDR2 is FQNEAQ (reference sequence). Trimming removed 4 bases from V and 5 bases from J; junction bases left unmatched: 8. CDR3 size: 15 residues. The CDR3 DNA reads TGTGCCAGCAGCTCCACTGGGACAGGGCGGGAGACCCAGTACTTC. This sequence encodes CASSSTGTGRETQYF.

The J gene is TRBJ2-3, the V gene TRBV27, with a weak D call TRBD2 (5 bases). There are 14 residues in the CDR3. CDR1 and CDR2 (germline): MNHEY, SMNVEV (reference sequence). Trimming removed 2 bases from V and 1 base from J, with 7 bases in between. The CDR3 here is CASSLAGRTDTQYF. CDR3 sequence (DNA): TGTGCCAGCAGTTTAGCGGGCCGCACAGATACGCAGTATTTT.

The chain recombines TRBV30 with TRBJ2-5; 12 nucleotides agree with TRBD2. Trimming at V came to 1 base and at J to 5 bases, leaving 8 bases not matched to a gene. CDR1 and CDR2 (germline): GTSNPN, SVGIG (reference sequence). CDR3 length: 16 residues. CDR3 amino acids: CAWSALAGGWRETQYF. The CDR3 DNA reads TGTGCCTGGAGTGCACTAGCGGGAGGTTGGCGGGAGACCCAGTACTTC. The full variable domain, rest sourced from reference TRBV30 and TRBJ2-5, is SQTIHQWPATLVQPVGSPLSLECTVEGTSNPNLYWYRQAAGRGLQLLFYSVGIGQISSEVPQNLSASRPQDRQFILSSKKLLLSDSGFYLCAWSALAGGWRETQYFGPGTRLLVL.

The chain carries TRBV5-1 and TRBJ2-3; 7 bases agree with TRBD1. J gave up 2 bases and V 6 bases, and 9 bases lay outside the gene matches. Germline V gene data show CDR1 as SGHRS and CDR2 as YFSETQ. The CDR3 is made up of 15 amino acids. CDR3 in amino acids: CASNLVGQFTDTQYF. The CDR3 DNA is TGCGCCAGCAACCTAGTGGGACAGTTCACAGATACGCAGTATTTT. Variable domain in full (rest from reference TRBV5-1 and TRBJ2-3): KAGVTQTPRYLIKTRGQQVTLSCSPISGHRSVSWYQQTPGQGLQFLFEYFSETQRNKGNFPGRFSGRQFSNSRSEMNVSTLELGDSALYLCASNLVGQFTDTQYFGPGTRLTVL.

V and J are TRBV6-1 and TRBJ2-7; TRBD1 might be the D (5 bases). The CDR3 loop spans 14 amino acids. V lost 7 bases and J lost 0, with 13 bases in between. CDR1 and CDR2 from the germline V gene are MNHNS and SASEGT. The CDR3 loop reads CASTNYGASYEQYF. CDR3 nucleotide sequence: TGTGCCAGCACTAATTATGGGGCCTCCTACGAGCAGTACTTC.

DNA for the CDR3: TGTGCCAGCAGCTTGGTGACAGACCTTTATAGCAATCAGCCCCAGCATTTT. This translates into CASSLVTDLYSNQPQHF. The rearrangement joins TRBV7-9 to TRBJ1-5, with D possibly being TRBD1 (5 bases). Germline V gives CDR1 SEHNR, CDR2 FQNEAQ (reference sequence). The CDR3 has 17 residues. V was shortened by 3 bases and J by 0 bases, with 15 bases between the two germline ends.

The V call is TRBV14, the J call TRBJ2-2; unclear D gene. The ends were cut back, 2 bases at V and 0 bases at J, with 7 bases in the middle. Germline CDR1 reads SGHDN; CDR2 reads FVKESK. The CDR3 runs 15 residues. The CDR3 sequence: CASSQLQTNTGELFF. DNA of the CDR3: TGTGCCAGCAGCCAATTACAGACGAACACCGGGGAGCTGTTTTTT.